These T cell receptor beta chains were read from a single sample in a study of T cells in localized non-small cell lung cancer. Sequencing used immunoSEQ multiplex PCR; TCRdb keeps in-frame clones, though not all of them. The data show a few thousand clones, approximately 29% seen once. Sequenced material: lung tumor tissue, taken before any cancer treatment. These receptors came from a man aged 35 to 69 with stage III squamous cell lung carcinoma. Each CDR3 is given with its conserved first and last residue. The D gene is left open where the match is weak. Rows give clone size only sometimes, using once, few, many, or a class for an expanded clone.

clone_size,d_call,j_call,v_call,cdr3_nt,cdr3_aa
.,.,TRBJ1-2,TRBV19,TGTGCCAGTAGGACAGACCGCTATGGCTACACCTTC,CASRTDRYGYTF
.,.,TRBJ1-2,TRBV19,TGTGCCAGTAGTATGGGGTCCGGGCCAACGGGCTTC,CASSMGSGPTGF
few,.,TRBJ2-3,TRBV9,TGTGCCAGCAGTCCACGCCGCGGTGGTACGCAGTATTTT,CASSPRRGGTQYF
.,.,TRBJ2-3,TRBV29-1,TGCAGCGTTCATCTAGGATATTTAACAGATACGCAGTATTTT,CSVHLGYLTDTQYF
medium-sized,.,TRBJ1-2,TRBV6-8,TGTGCCAGCAGTTTGTGGGGGGGTCGGAGCTACACCTTC,CASSLWGGRSYTF
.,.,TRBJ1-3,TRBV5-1,TGCGCCAGCAGCTTGGAGGGGGGCGGTGGAAACACCATATATTTT,CASSLEGGGGNTIYF
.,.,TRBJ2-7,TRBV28,TGTGCCAGCAGTCCCCTGGGAACCTACGAGCAGTACTTC,CASSPLGTYEQYF
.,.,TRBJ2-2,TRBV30,TGTGCCTGTAGTAGGAGATCGACCGGGGAGCTGTTTTTT,CACSRRSTGELFF
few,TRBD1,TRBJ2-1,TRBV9,TGTGCCAGCAGCTCGAGACAGGGGAGCAATGAGCAGTTCTTC,CASSSRQGSNEQFF
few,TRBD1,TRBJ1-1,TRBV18,TGTGCCAGCTCGCACGACAGGGACGCTGAAGCTTTCTTT,CASSHDRDAEAFF
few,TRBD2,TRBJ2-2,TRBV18,TGTGCCAGCTCACCCTCGGGGCGGGGAGGGTACACCGGGGAGCTGTTTTTT,CASSPSGRGGYTGELFF
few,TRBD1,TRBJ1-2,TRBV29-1,TGCAGCTTCTATGGAGGGGGCTACCCTAACTATGGCTACACCTTC,CSFYGGGYPNYGYTF
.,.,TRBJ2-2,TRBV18,TGTGCCAGCTCAGTGATACAGGGAGCGTTTCTTCTGAACACCGGGGAGCTGTTTTTT,CASSVIQGAFLLNTGELFF
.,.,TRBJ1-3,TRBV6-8,TGTGCCAGCAGGACCAGCTCTGGAAACACCATATATTTT,CASRTSSGNTIYF
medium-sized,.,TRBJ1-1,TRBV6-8,TGTGCCAGCCTCAAGGGGGGGCCTGAGAACACTGAAGCTTTCTTT,CASLKGGPENTEAFF
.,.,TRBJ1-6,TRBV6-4,TGTGCCAGCAGTGACTCGAACGGTAATTCACCCCTCCACTTT,CASSDSNGNSPLHF
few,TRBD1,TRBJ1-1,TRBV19,TGTGCCAGTAGTCGCGGACAGGTGAAGAACACTGAAGCTTTCTTT,CASSRGQVKNTEAFF
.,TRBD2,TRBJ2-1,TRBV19,TGTGCCAGTAGTATTCCCTTTACTAGCGGGATGAGGGCCAATGAGCAGTTCTTC,CASSIPFTSGMRANEQFF
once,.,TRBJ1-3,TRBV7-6,TGTGCCAGCAGCTTATTCGGACAGACTGGAAACACCATATATTTT,CASSLFGQTGNTIYF
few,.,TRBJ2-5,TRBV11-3,TGTGCCAGCAGCTCCATTGGAGGGGTAGAGACCCAGTACTTC,CASSSIGGVETQYF
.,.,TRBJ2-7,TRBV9,TGTGCCAGCAGCGTAGACAATACCACCTACGAGCAGTACTTC,CASSVDNTTYEQYF
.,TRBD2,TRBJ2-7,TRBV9,TGTGCCAGCAGTTTTGGGACTAGCGGGACTCCAAGGGCCTACGAGCAGTACTTC,CASSFGTSGTPRAYEQYF
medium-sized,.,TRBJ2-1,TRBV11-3,TGTGCCAGCGTTCGGGCCAGGAGCTCCTACAATGAGCAGTTCTTC,CASVRARSSYNEQFF
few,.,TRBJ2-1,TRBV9,TGTGCCAGCAGTTGGTGGTCCTACAATGAGCAGTTCTTC,CASSWWSYNEQFF
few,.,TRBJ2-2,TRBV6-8,TGTGCCAGCAGTGGGTTCGCCGATACCGGGGAGCTGTTTTTT,CASSGFADTGELFF
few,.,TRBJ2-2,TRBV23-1,TGCGCCAGCAGCCAGCGGAGCACCGGGGAGCTGTTTTTT,CASSQRSTGELFF
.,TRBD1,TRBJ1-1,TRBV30,TGTGCCTGGAGTTTACCGGACAGGGCGTACAACACTGAAGCTTTCTTT,CAWSLPDRAYNTEAFF
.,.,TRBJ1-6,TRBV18,TGTGCCAGCTCATCGGGCCCTCCTTCCTCCTATAATTCACCCCTCCACTTT,CASSSGPPSSYNSPLHF
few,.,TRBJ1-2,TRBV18,TGTGCCAGCTCACTCCCGCCAGCGGCTAACTATGGCTACACCTTC,CASSLPPAANYGYTF
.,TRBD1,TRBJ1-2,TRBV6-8,TGTGCCATCAGTGACTCGACAGGGGAGAGAACCTTC,CAISDSTGERTF
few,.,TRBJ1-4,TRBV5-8,TGTGCCAGCAGCCCAGGACCAAATGAAAAACTGTTTTTT,CASSPGPNEKLFF
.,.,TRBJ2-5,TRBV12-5,TGTGCTAGTGGTTTGGGCTGGGGGGTCGGAGAGACCCAGTACTTC,CASGLGWGVGETQYF
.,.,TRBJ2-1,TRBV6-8,TGTGCCAGCAGTTACGGGGCGGGGGCAACCTACAATGAGCAGTTCTTC,CASSYGAGATYNEQFF
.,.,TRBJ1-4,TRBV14,TGTGCCAGCAGGCCCGGTGAGGCAACTAATGAAAAACTGTTTTTT,CASRPGEATNEKLFF
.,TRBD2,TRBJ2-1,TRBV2,TGTGCCAGTATAGCGGGGGGGGCCCCCTACAATGAGCAGTTCTTC,CASIAGGAPYNEQFF
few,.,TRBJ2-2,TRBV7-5,TGTGCCAGCAGCTTGGCCAAACTAGCGGGAGTGTCCGGGGAGCTGTTTTTT,CASSLAKLAGVSGELFF
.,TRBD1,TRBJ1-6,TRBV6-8,TGTGCCAGCAGTAGCCGGGACAGGGAGAGTTCACCCCTCCACTTT,CASSSRDRESSPLHF
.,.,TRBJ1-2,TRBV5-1,TGCGCCAGCAGCTTGGCCCCGGGAGAGGGCGGCTACACCTTC,CASSLAPGEGGYTF
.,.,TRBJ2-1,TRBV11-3,TGTGCCAGCAGCCTCCCTGGACCGATCCACAATGAGCAGTTCTTC,CASSLPGPIHNEQFF
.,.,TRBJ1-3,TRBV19,TGTGCCAGTAGTATCGGAGGCGGACTCTCTGGAAACACCATATATTTT,CASSIGGGLSGNTIYF
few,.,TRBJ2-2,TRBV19,TGTGCCAGTAGCCTTCCTCACACCGGGGAGCTGTTTTTT,CASSLPHTGELFF
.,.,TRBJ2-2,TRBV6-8,TGTGCCAGCAGTGGGTCAAGAACACTAAACACCGGGGAGCTGTTTTTT,CASSGSRTLNTGELFF
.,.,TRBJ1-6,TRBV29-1,TGCAGCGTTGCTACAGGGTCGGGTTCACCCCTCCACTTT,CSVATGSGSPLHF
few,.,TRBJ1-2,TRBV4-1,TGCGCCAGCAGCCAAGATGCCGGCCGTGGCTACACCTTC,CASSQDAGRGYTF
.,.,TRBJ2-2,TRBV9,TGTGCCAGCAGTTCTCGGGAATCCGGGGAGCTGTTTTTT,CASSSRESGELFF
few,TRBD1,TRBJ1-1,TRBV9,TGTGCCAGCACAATGTCGGGACAGGGTGGGAACACTGAAGCTTTCTTT,CASTMSGQGGNTEAFF
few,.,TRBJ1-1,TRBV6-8,TGTGCCAGCACGAGCGGGCCGAACACTGAAGCTTTCTTT,CASTSGPNTEAFF
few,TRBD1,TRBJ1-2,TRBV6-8,TGTGCCAGCAGTCCAGAGGGACAGGGCGGTGTTTATGGCTACACCTTC,CASSPEGQGGVYGYTF
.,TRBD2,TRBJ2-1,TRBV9,TGTGCCAGCAGCGTAGGGGCTAGCGGGAGGGGAATGAATGAGCAGTTCTTC,CASSVGASGRGMNEQFF
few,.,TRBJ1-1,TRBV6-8,TGTGCCAGCGTCGAGAGCCGCTTGAACACTGAAGCTTTCTTT,CASVESRLNTEAFF
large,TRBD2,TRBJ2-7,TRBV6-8,TGTGCCAGCAGTTACTGGTCTAGCGGGACGGGGGAGCAGTACTTC,CASSYWSSGTGEQYF
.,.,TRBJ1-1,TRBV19,TGTGCCAGTAGTAGCGGGGGAGGTACTGAAGCTTTCTTT,CASSSGGGTEAFF
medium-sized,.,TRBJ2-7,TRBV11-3,TGTGCCAGCAGACTTACAGGGCTATACTACGAGCAGTACTTC,CASRLTGLYYEQYF
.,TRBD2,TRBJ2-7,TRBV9,TGTGCCAGCAGCCCCCTAGCGGGAGAGGGCGAGCAGTACTTC,CASSPLAGEGEQYF
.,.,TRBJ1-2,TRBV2,TGTGCCAGCAGTGAACGATCAGGGACGACTTCGGGCTACACCTTC,CASSERSGTTSGYTF
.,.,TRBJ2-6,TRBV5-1,TGCGCCAGCAATTCCGGACAGCCCTCCTCTGGGGCCAACGTCCTGACTTTC,CASNSGQPSSGANVLTF
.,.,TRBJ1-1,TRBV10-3,TGTGCCATCAGTGAGCAGGAGGTGAACACTGAAGCTTTCTTT,CAISEQEVNTEAFF